The clone carrying this TCR beta chain was recorded a few times. The sample originates from a study of blood T cell repertoires in COVID-19. Study as a whole: Sites in the United States, Italy and Spain provided acute and convalescent COVID-19 samples. PBMCs, B-cell-depleted T cells, or T cells were the source of the cDNA or gDNA that made up the material.

Authors' analysis steps: Amplifying reference gene primers gave estimates of nucleated cell counts. The method was immunoSEQ multiplex PCR; TCRdb's version includes in-frame clones alone and lacks a portion of them. V, J and clone size are taken as reported in that table, and D and trimming were inferred from the DNA itself. The sample holds about 100,000 clones, 65% to 75% seen once. The V end was cut by 0 bases, the J end by 4 bases, with 4 bases between. CDR1 and CDR2 (germline): SGHRS, YFSETQ. The CDR3 runs 12 residues. This chain links TRBV5-1 with TRBJ1-2, with D unclear. Sequencing input: peripheral blood. The TCR originated in a man aged 80 or over with acute or convalescent COVID-19. For the CDR3, the DNA is TGCGCCAGCAGCTTGGATATCTATGGCTACACCTTC. Protein product: CASSLDIYGYTF.